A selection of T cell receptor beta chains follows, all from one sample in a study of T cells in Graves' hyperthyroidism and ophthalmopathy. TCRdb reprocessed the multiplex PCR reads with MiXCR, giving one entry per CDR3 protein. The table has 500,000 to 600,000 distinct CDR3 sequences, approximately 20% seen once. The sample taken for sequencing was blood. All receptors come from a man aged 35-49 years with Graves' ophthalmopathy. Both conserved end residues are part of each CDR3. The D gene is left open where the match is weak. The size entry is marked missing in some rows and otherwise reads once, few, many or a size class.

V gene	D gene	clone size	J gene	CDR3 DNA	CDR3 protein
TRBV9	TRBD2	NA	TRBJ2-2	TGTGCCAGCAGCTCTGGGACTAGTTCCGGGGAGCTGTTTTTT	CASSSGTSSGELFF
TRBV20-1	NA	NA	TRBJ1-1	TGCAGTGCTAGAGAACCCCACATGAACACTGAAGCTTTCTTT	CSAREPHMNTEAFF
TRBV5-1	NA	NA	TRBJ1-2	TGCGCCAGCGAGGTCTTTCCCCTATGCTTCGATGGGTACCGCTATGGCTACACCTTC	CASEVFPLCFDGYRYGYTF
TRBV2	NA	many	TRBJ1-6	TGTGCCAGCGGGCAGGGGTGGGATAATTCACCCCTCCACTTT	CASGQGWDNSPLHF
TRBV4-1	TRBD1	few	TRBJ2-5	TGCGCCAGCAGCCAAGGGACAGGGGAAGAGACCCAGTACTTC	CASSQGTGEETQYF
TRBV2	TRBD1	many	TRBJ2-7	TGTGCCAGCAGTGAAAGGTACAGGGGCTACGAGCAGTACTTC	CASSERYRGYEQYF
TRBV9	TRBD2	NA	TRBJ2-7	TGTGCCAGCAGCGCCAAACCGTCGATTAGCGGGATATACGAGCAGTACTTC	CASSAKPSISGIYEQYF
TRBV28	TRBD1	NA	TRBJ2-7	TGTGCCAGCAACCCGGGACAGGGCTACGAGCAGTACTTC	CASNPGQGYEQYF
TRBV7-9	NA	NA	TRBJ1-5	TGTGCCAGCACTAAAGCGGTGGGTCAGCCCCAGCATTTT	CASTKAVGQPQHF
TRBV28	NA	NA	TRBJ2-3	TGTGCCAGCAGTTTAGCAATAACGCTAGCTCGGGCAGATACGCAGTATTTT	CASSLAITLARADTQYF
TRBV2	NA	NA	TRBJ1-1	TGTGCCAGCAGTGCGGACGGAGAGGGGACTAAAGCTTTCTTT	CASSADGEGTKAFF
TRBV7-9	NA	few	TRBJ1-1	TGTGCCAGCAGCTTTGGGACCCCGAATGGCGGCACTGAAGCTTTCTTT	CASSFGTPNGGTEAFF
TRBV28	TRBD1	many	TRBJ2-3	TGTGCCAGCAGTTTACTAGGACAGGGGATGGATACGCAGTATTTT	CASSLLGQGMDTQYF
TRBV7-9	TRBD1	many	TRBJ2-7	TGTGCCAGCAGCACGAGGGACAGCCACTACGAGCAGTACTTC	CASSTRDSHYEQYF
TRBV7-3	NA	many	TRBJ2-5	TGTGCCAGCAGCTCCGGACTGGGGGGGCGGGAGACCCAGTACTTC	CASSSGLGGRETQYF
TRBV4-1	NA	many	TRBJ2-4	TGCGCCAGCAGCCAAGGAGGGCAACAGGGTACCCTTCAGTACTTC	CASSQGGQQGTLQYF
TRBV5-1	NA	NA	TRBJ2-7	TGCGCCAGCAGCTGGGGGACGGGGAAAGGGTACGAGCAGTACTTC	CASSWGTGKGYEQYF
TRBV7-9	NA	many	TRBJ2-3	TGTGCCAGCAGCTCCCTCTTACACACAGATACGCAGTATTTT	CASSSLLHTDTQYF
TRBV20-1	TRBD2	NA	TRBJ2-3	TGCAGTGCTAGGAGGACTAGCGGCACAGATACGCAGTATTTT	CSARRTSGTDTQYF
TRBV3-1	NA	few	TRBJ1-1	TGTGCCAGCAGCCAAGATTACAGGCCCCCCCTGAACACTGAAGCTTTCTTT	CASSQDYRPPLNTEAFF
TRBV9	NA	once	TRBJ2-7	TGTGCCAGCAGCGTAGGTCTGGGGTCCTACGAGCAGTACTTC	CASSVGLGSYEQYF
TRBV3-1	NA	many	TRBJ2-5	TGTGCCAGCAGCCATGACAGGGAGGCCCAGTACTTC	CASSHDREAQYF
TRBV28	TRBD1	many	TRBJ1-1	TGTGCCAGCACCCTAGGGACAGGGCTCATGAACACTGAAGCTTTCTTT	CASTLGTGLMNTEAFF
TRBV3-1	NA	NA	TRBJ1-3	TGTGCCAGCAGCCAAGGCCAAACTAGGGTTCTAGGCACCATATATTTT	CASSQGQTRVLGTIYF
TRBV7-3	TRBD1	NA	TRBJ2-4	TGTGCCAGCAGCCTCGGGACAGGAGTAGCCAAAAACATTCAGTACTTC	CASSLGTGVAKNIQYF
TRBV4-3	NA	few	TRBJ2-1	TGCGCCAGCAGCATCGAGTTTGAGGTAGCTGGTGAGCAGTTCTTC	CASSIEFEVAGEQFF
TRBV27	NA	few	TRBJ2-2	TGTGCCAGCACCTTCATACCCCCAAAAGGCGGGGAGCTGTTTTTT	CASTFIPPKGGELFF
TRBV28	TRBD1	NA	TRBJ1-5	TGTGCCAGCAGTTTTCCCGCGGAGGGGGCGTACGGTCAGCCCCAGCATTTT	CASSFPAEGAYGQPQHF
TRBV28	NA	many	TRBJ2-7	TGTGCCAGCCATACTCCGGGACGTACCTACGAGCAGTACTTC	CASHTPGRTYEQYF
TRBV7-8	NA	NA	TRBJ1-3	TGTGCCAGCAGCTTAGCAAGCTCTGGAAACACCATATATTTT	CASSLASSGNTIYF
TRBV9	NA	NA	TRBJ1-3	TGTGCCAGCAGCGTAGGGACGACCTCTGGAAACACCATATATTTT	CASSVGTTSGNTIYF
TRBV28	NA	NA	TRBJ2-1	TGTGCCAGCAGTTTAAAGCCGTTTTTGGGGGAGAAGGGCAATGAGCAGTTCTTC	CASSLKPFLGEKGNEQFF
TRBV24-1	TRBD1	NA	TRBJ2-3	TGTGCCATCGGGGACAGGGAATGGGATACGCAGTATTTT	CAIGDREWDTQYF
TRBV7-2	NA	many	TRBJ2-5	TGTGCCAGCAGAATTGGGGAGACCCAGTACTTC	CASRIGETQYF
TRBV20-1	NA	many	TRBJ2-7	TGCAGTGCCCCGACACCGACCCACGAGCAGTACTTC	CSAPTPTHEQYF
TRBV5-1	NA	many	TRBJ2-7	TGCGCCAGCAGCTTGGAGGGCCTTCTGGACGAGCAGTACTTC	CASSLEGLLDEQYF